Shown below are 30 T cell receptor beta chains from a single sample sequenced in a study of T-cell reconstitution after alpha-beta-depleted transplantation in children. Molecular barcoding with unique molecular identifiers was used for the TCRbeta library. Each CDR3 protein gets one entry after TCRdb re-called the PCR reads with MiXCR. The data hold 200,000 to 250,000 distinct CDR3 sequences, with approximately 8% observed a single time. The starting material was PBMCs, mostly from graft donor cells, obtained 180 days after TCRalphabeta/CD19-depleted stem cell transplant. These receptors were taken from a male patient between 10 and 17 years old who had a stem cell transplant for acute lymphoblastic leukemia, so the T cells may come from the graft donor.

This clonotype showed up just a few times. The rearrangement links TRBV2 to TRBJ2-2, with TRBD2 matching over 7 bases. Germline values: CDR1 SNHLY, CDR2 FYNNEI. After removal of 10 bases from V and 4 bases from J, the junction contained 6 bases not matched to a gene. The length of the CDR3 is 13 residues. This chain's CDR3 is CATGVAGTGELFF. CDR3 nucleotides: TGTGCCACTGGAGTAGCGGGCACCGGGGAGCTGTTTTTT.

Only a few counts were recorded for this clonotype. The chain employs TRBV9 and TRBJ2-1; TRBD2 matches 9 bases. The CDR3 contains 15 residues. Germline CDR1 reads SGDLS; CDR2 reads YYNGEE. Germline trimming cut 0 bases from V and 6 bases from J; bases unmatched to any gene: 4. DNA for the CDR3: TGTGCCAGCAGCGTAGGTAGACTAGCGGCCAATGAGCAGTTCTTC. Translating gives CASSVGRLAANEQFF.

In the case of this clonotype: One base away lies a much larger clone, so this may be a sequencing read error. The chain carries TRBV6-5 and TRBJ2-7; no reliable D call. The CDR3 totals 11 residues. CDR1 is MNHEY, CDR2 SVGAGI, per germline. The CDR3 nucleotides are TGTGCCTGCAGTTACCAGTACGAGCAGTACTTC. It is translated as CACSYQYEQYF.

This clonotype has a count of ten or more. This chain connects TRBV7-3 to TRBJ2-1; 8 bases are a match to TRBD2. This CDR3 region has 15 residues. The V gene's germline CDR1 is SGHTA and CDR2 FQGTGA. J lost 8 bases, V lost 4 bases, and 10 bases had no gene match. CDR3 sequence reads: CASSSVGGAIDEQFF. The CDR3 DNA is TGTGCCAGCAGCTCCGTCGGGGGGGCGATCGATGAGCAGTTCTTC.

In this sample, this clonotype turned up once. The chain links TRBV9 to TRBJ2-1; D unclear. CDR1 is SGDLS, CDR2 YYNGEE, per germline. V lost 7 bases and J 12 bases, leaving 20 bases between the germline ends. CDR3 length: 13 residues. The CDR3 loop is CASPSNQLVGQFF. CDR3 DNA sequence: TGTGCCAGCCCCAGTAATCAGCTAGTAGGGCAGTTCTTC.

A remark on this clonotype: A read error may explain this, as a much larger clone is one base away. The chain carries TRBV5-6 and TRBJ2-3; D is perhaps TRBD1 or TRBD2 (5 bases each). The CDR3 runs to 17 residues. The V gene's germline CDR1 is SGHDT and CDR2 YYEEEE. V lost 1 base and J lost 2, with 17 bases in between. The CDR3 sequence is CASSLRGPSFPTDTQYF. In nucleotides, the CDR3 is TGTGCCAGCAGCTTGAGGGGACCCTCTTTCCCCACAGATACGCAGTATTTT.

Ten or more counts support this clonotype. This chain joins TRBV20-1 and TRBJ2-1; D might be TRBD2 (5 bases). This CDR3 contains 11 residues. Per germline, CDR1 DFQATT and CDR2 SNEGSKA (reference sequence). V was clipped by 6 bases and J by 8 bases, with 11 bases between them. The CDR3, as DNA: TGCAGTGCAACCTCGGGGTATGAGCAGTTCTTC. This codes for CSATSGYEQFF.

This clonotype was counted many times. The chain has TRBV12-3 or TRBV12-4 and TRBJ2-7; D not certain. CDR3 length: 14 amino acids. V was clipped by 6 bases and J by 0 bases, with 12 bases between them. The CDR3 coding sequence is TGTGCCAGCAGCCGCGGCAGGAGCTCCTACGAGCAGTACTTC. Translation: CASSRGRSSYEQYF.

This clonotype was found many times. This sequence joins TRBV9 and TRBJ2-7, with D perhaps being TRBD1 or TRBD2 (5 bases each). Germline-derived CDR1 and CDR2 are SGDLS and YYNGEE. The V end lost 2 bases, the J end lost 0 bases, and 21 bases lay between the germline ends. CDR3 length: 18 residues. The chain's CDR3 is CASSVTGKGTRTSYEQYF. In DNA, the CDR3 is TGTGCCAGCAGCGTTACCGGGAAGGGGACCAGAACCTCCTACGAGCAGTACTTC.

This chain uses TRBV7-6 with TRBJ2-5; 7 bases match TRBD1. This CDR3 spans 15 amino acids. Trimming at V came to 5 bases and at J to 0 bases, leaving 6 bases not matched to a gene. Germline CDR1 and CDR2: SGHVS and FNYEAQ. CDR3 in amino acids: CASSPMGQYQETQYF. CDR3 DNA sequence: TGTGCCAGCAGCCCAATGGGACAGTACCAAGAGACCCAGTACTTC.

This clonotype came up many times. V and J are TRBV12-3 or TRBV12-4 and TRBJ2-2; 11 positions match TRBD2. J lost 2 bases, V lost 6 bases, and 8 bases had no gene match. The CDR3 is 17 amino acids. The CDR3 region is CASSLQTSGANTGELFF. CDR3 in DNA: TGTGCCAGCAGCCTACAGACTAGCGGGGCTAACACCGGGGAGCTGTTTTTT.

The table lists this clonotype with many counts. J is TRBJ2-2 and V is TRBV4-3; TRBD2 matches 9 bases. CDR1 and CDR2 (germline): LGHNA, YSLEER. The junction had 7 bases not matched to a gene; V was cut back by 1 base and J by 1 base. The CDR3 extends over 18 amino acids. CDR3 protein: CASSQVVAGDKNTGELFF. For the CDR3, the DNA is TGCGCCAGCAGCCAAGTGGTAGCGGGGGACAAGAACACCGGGGAGCTGTTTTTT.

This chain connects TRBV6-4 to TRBJ2-1, with TRBD2 matching 8 bases. CDR1 MRHNA and CDR2 SNTAGT come from the germline V gene. The CDR3 runs to 16 residues. J lost 0 bases, V lost 0 bases, and 1 base had no gene match. The CDR3 sequence is CASSDSSGSSYNEQFF. Written as DNA, the CDR3 is TGTGCCAGCAGTGACTCCAGCGGGAGCTCCTACAATGAGCAGTTCTTC.

This clonotype appeared many times. This chain links TRBV20-1 with TRBJ1-4; D may be TRBD1 (5 bases). The germline V gene encodes CDR1 DFQATT and CDR2 SNEGSKA (reference sequence). With 3 bases removed from V and 7 bases from J, the gap between germline ends came to 12 bases. There are 13 residues in the CDR3. CDR3 sequence (DNA): TGCAGTGCTAGGGCAGGGAGCGGTGAAAAACTGTTTTTT. Amino acids: CSARAGSGEKLFF.

This clonotype was seen at least ten times. V and J are TRBV7-8 and TRBJ2-1, with 7 bases that match TRBD2. Losses at the gene ends were 3 bases for V and 9 bases for J; bases not matched to a gene: 2. The CDR3 sequence is 12 residues long. Looked up from germline, CDR1 is SGHVS and CDR2 is FQNEAQ. The CDR3 here is CASSFGGGEQFF. The CDR3 DNA reads TGTGCCAGCAGCTTCGGCGGGGGTGAGCAGTTCTTC. Supplemented by reference TRBV7-8 and TRBJ2-1, the full variable domain reads GAGVSQSPRYKVAKRGQDVALRCDPISGHVSLFWYQQALGQGPEFLTYFQNEAQLDKSGLPSDRFFAERPEGSVSTLKIQRTQQEDSAVYLCASSFGGGEQFFGPGTRLTVL.

This clonotype has a handful of counts. This sequence joins TRBV19 and TRBJ1-5, with TRBD1 as a possible D gene (6 bases). The CDR3 has 15 residues. Trimming cost V 4 bases and J 0 bases, with 10 bases left between them. The germline V gene has CDR1 LNHDA and CDR2 SQIVND (reference sequence). The CDR3 spells CASSRDRISNQPQHF. In DNA form, the CDR3 reads TGTGCCAGTAGTAGAGACAGGATTAGCAATCAGCCCCAGCATTTT. The entire variable domain, with the rest obtained from reference TRBV19 and TRBJ1-5, is as follows: DGGITQSPKYLFRKEGQNVTLSCEQNLNHDAMYWYRQDPGQGLRLIYYSQIVNDFQKGDIAEGYSVSREKKESFPLTVTSAQKNPTAFYLCASSRDRISNQPQHFGDGTRLSIL.

This clonotype has a count of ten or more. The J gene is TRBJ1-5, the V gene TRBV12-3 or TRBV12-4; D call uncertain. This CDR3 is 16 amino acids long. The V and J ends lost 3 bases and 0 bases respectively, with 12 bases between them. CDR3: CASSFPTVNSNQPQHF. Here the CDR3 DNA reads TGTGCCAGCAGTTTCCCGACGGTTAATAGCAATCAGCCCCAGCATTTT.

At least ten counts were recorded for this clonotype. The CDR3 bases are TGTGCCAGCTCACCCACGGGCGGGCCCCAGCATTTT. Translating gives CASSPTGGPQHF. This sequence joins TRBV18 and TRBJ1-5, with D unresolved. Trimming stripped 3 bases from V and 9 bases from J, with 9 bases between. The germline gives CDR1 KGHSH, CDR2 LQKENI. The CDR3 covers 12 residues.

The sample holds many counts of this clonotype. This chain connects TRBV12-5 to TRBJ2-6, with 7 nucleotides matching TRBD1. The junction had 6 bases not matched to a gene; V was cut back by 5 bases and J by 2 bases. The length of the CDR3 is 16 residues. In germline, CDR1 is LGHNT, CDR2 FRNRAP. CDR3 loop: CASGNPTGAGANVLTF. CDR3 bases: TGTGCTAGTGGTAATCCAACAGGGGCTGGGGCCAACGTCCTGACTTTC. The full variable domain, in which reference TRBV12-5 and TRBJ2-6 provide the parts outside the CDR3, is DARVTQTPRHKVTEMGQEVTMRCQPILGHNTVFWYRQTMMQGLELLAYFRNRAPLDDSGMPKDRFSAEMPDATLATLKIQPSEPRDSAVYFCASGNPTGAGANVLTFGAGSRLTVL.

As to this clonotype: This clone may be a read error of a much larger clone one base away. CDR3 protein: CASSQTGGYNEQYF. The CDR3 bases are TGTGCCAGCAGTCAGACAGGCGGCTACAATGAGCAGTACTTC. V usage is TRBV27 and J usage is TRBJ2-1; tentatively, D is TRBD1 (6 bases). The end of the DNA fits TRBJ2-7 better, so the J call may be wrong. Germline assignment: CDR1 MNHEY and CDR2 SMNVEV (reference sequence). This CDR3 spans 14 amino acids.

This clonotype was recorded many times. The chain employs TRBV13 and TRBJ2-1; possibly TRBD1 or TRBD2 for D (6 bases each). This CDR3 region has 13 residues. The V end was cut by 5 bases, the J end by 10 bases, with 15 bases between. Germline lookup yields CDR1 PRHDT and CDR2 FYEKMQ (reference sequence). The CDR3 DNA reads TGTGCCAGCAGCGAACGGGGGACATCCGAGCAGTTCTTC. Encoded protein: CASSERGTSEQFF.

A remark on this clonotype: This may stem from a read error, because a much larger clone lies one nucleotide away. CDR3 DNA: TGTGCCAGCAGCCGGGGGCGCGTCTACGAGCAGTACTTC. This sequence encodes CASSRGRVYEQYF. The genes are TRBV3-1 and TRBJ2-7, with D perhaps TRBD1 (6 bases). V was shortened by 4 bases and J by 3 bases, with 10 bases between the two germline ends. Germline-derived CDR1 and CDR2 are LGHDT and YNNKEL (reference sequence). The CDR3 spans 13 residues.

This clonotype has ten or more counts. The chain links TRBV12-3 or TRBV12-4 to TRBJ2-5, with a possible D match to TRBD2 (5 bases). V gave up 2 bases and J gave up 4 bases, with 17 bases separating them. The CDR3 has 16 amino acids. The CDR3 spells CASSLPAGIQGETQYF. CDR3 in DNA: TGTGCCAGCAGTTTACCTGCCGGGATCCAAGGAGAGACCCAGTACTTC.

This clonotype was seen at least ten times. The chain couples TRBV7-2 to TRBJ2-5, with TRBD2 matching 7 bases. Germline-derived CDR1 and CDR2 are SGHTA and FQGNSA. The CDR3 is made up of 17 amino acids. Losses at the gene ends were 0 bases for V and 1 base for J; bases not matched to a gene: 8. The CDR3 sequence: CASSLALRAGSQETQYF. The CDR3 nucleotides read TGTGCCAGCAGCTTAGCGCTCCGAGCGGGGAGCCAAGAGACCCAGTACTTC.

This clonotype was picked up many times. V and J are TRBV7-8 and TRBJ1-6; D is undetermined. CDR3 length: 14 residues. The germline V gene has CDR1 SGHVS and CDR2 FQNEAQ. V was shortened by 4 bases and J by 5 bases, with 9 bases between the two germline ends. DNA of the CDR3: TGTGCCAGCAGCTATACACGGAATAATTCACCCCTCCACTTT. Protein product: CASSYTRNNSPLHF.

This clonotype was seen at least ten times. The V and J genes are TRBV20-1 and TRBJ2-7; 12 bases agree with TRBD2. The CDR3 is 13 residues long. Unmatched junction bases numbered 3, after V lost 5 bases and J lost 4 bases. The germline V gene has CDR1 DFQATT and CDR2 SNEGSKA (reference sequence). CDR3 region: CSARTSGTYEQYF. The CDR3 DNA sequence: TGCAGTGCTCGGACTAGCGGGACGTACGAGCAGTACTTC.

This clonotype was observed at least ten times. This chain connects TRBV28 to TRBJ1-5; D call uncertain. This CDR3 has 12 residues. V dropped 3 bases and J dropped 2 bases, with 2 bases sitting between them. Germline CDR1 MDHEN, CDR2 SYDVKM. CDR3 residues: CASSLRNQPQHF. In DNA form, the CDR3 reads TGTGCCAGCAGTTTGCGCAATCAGCCCCAGCATTTT.

Ten or more counts support this clonotype. CDR3 coding DNA: TGCAGTGCTAGAGCTTGGACTAGCCGCTCCTACAATGAGCAGTTCTTC. Protein product: CSARAWTSRSYNEQFF. The chain couples TRBV20-1 to TRBJ2-1, with TRBD2 matching over 8 bases. Unmatched junction bases numbered 5, after V lost 1 base and J lost 0 bases. The CDR3 consists of 16 residues. Germline CDR1 reads DFQATT; CDR2 reads SNEGSKA (reference sequence).

There are many counts of this clonotype. This chain joins TRBV25-1 and TRBJ2-3; 11 bases line up with TRBD1. The ends lost 2 bases at V and 2 bases at J; junction bases unmatched: 6. There are 17 residues in the CDR3. CDR1 is MGHDK and CDR2 is SYGVNS in the germline V gene. The CDR3 DNA sequence: TGTGCCAGCAGTGAACGGGACAGGGGGGCTTACACAGATACGCAGTATTTT. It is translated as CASSERDRGAYTDTQYF. Full variable domain (outside the CDR3, taken from reference TRBV25-1 and TRBJ2-3): EADIYQTPRYLVIGTGKKITLECSQTMGHDKMYWYQQDPGMELHLIHYSYGVNSTEKGDLSSESTVSRIRTEHFPLTLESARPSHTSQYLCASSERDRGAYTDTQYFGPGTRLTVL.

This clonotype was seen at least ten times. V gene TRBV19 combines with J gene TRBJ2-1; the D is unclear. CDR1 LNHDA and CDR2 SQIVND come from the germline V gene (reference sequence). The CDR3 spans 12 residues. V lost 5 bases to trimming and J lost 6 bases, with 8 bases between them. The CDR3 here is CASSFLRNEQFF. The CDR3 DNA sequence: TGTGCCAGTAGTTTCCTTCGCAATGAGCAGTTCTTC.